The 6 T cell receptor beta chains below all came from one sample that was sequenced in a study of blood T cell repertoires in COVID-19. TCRdb's copy holds only in-frame clones and misses some; the assay was immunoSEQ multiplex PCR. The sample consists of about 250,000 clones, just over 85% of them appearing once. The material sequenced was PBMCs or T cells enriched from blood (not recorded which). The receptors were gathered from a man in his forties or fifties who had recovered from COVID-19.

The chain couples TRBV6-6 to TRBJ2-3, with a tentative D call TRBD2 (5 bases). Germline values: CDR1 MNHNY, CDR2 SVGAGI (reference sequence). This CDR3 contains 12 residues. Trimming took 10 bases from V and 4 from J, leaving 12 bases between them. The CDR3, as DNA: TGTGCCACCCAGTGGGAGTCAGATACGCAGTATTTT. Protein: CATQWESDTQYF.

The gene calls are TRBV28 and TRBJ1-5, with D perhaps matching TRBD1 (5 bases). The CDR3 extends over 15 amino acids. The ends were cut back, 8 bases at V and 3 bases at J, with 17 bases in the middle. Germline V gene lookup returns CDR1 MDHEN and CDR2 SYDVKM. CDR3 region: CASGTGAQFNQPQHF. The DNA of the CDR3 is TGTGCCAGCGGAACAGGCGCCCAATTCAATCAGCCCCAGCATTTT.

In DNA form, the CDR3 reads TGCGCCAGCAGCCAACAGGGGCCGGGTGAGCAGTACTTC. Amino acids: CASSQQGPGEQYF. This chain joins TRBV4-1 and TRBJ2-7; possibly TRBD1 for D (6 bases). This CDR3 spans 13 amino acids. With 2 bases removed from V and 7 bases from J, the gap between germline ends came to 12 bases. Germline-derived CDR1 and CDR2 are MGHRA and YSYEKL.

This clone appeared a few times. The rearrangement links TRBV14 to TRBJ2-3, with TRBD2 matching 9 bases. CDR3 length: 16 residues. The germline CDR1 and CDR2 sequences are SGHDN and FVKESK. After removal of 0 bases from V and 6 bases from J, the junction contained 7 bases not matched to a gene. CDR3 DNA sequence: TGTGCCAGCAGCCAAGATGGTAGCGGGAGAGCGGATACGCAGTATTTT. Translating gives CASSQDGSGRADTQYF.

The genes are TRBV23-1 and TRBJ1-2; TRBD1 matches 8 bases. TRBV23-1 falls under the ORF class, with uncertain function. The V segment lost 0 bases and the J segment 3 bases; nucleotides outside the gene matches: 15. The length of the CDR3 is 19 residues. DNA of the CDR3: TGCGCCAGCAGTCAATCGAGCCAGGGGGCCACATCTCATGACTATGGCTACACCTTC. Translating gives CASSQSSQGATSHDYGYTF.

J is TRBJ2-1 and V is TRBV19; the match to TRBD2 covers 9 bases. The trim removed 5 bases at V and 6 bases at J, leaving 2 bases unmatched. CDR1 and CDR2 (germline): LNHDA, SQIVND (reference sequence). CDR3 length: 13 amino acids. In DNA form, the CDR3 reads TGTGCCAGTAGTCGGACTAGCGTCAATGAGCAGTTCTTC. This codes for CASSRTSVNEQFF.